Below, 11 T cell receptor beta chains from the same sample are listed, as sequenced in a study of blood T cells in healthy people across ages. The authors ran a second PCR of roughly 6 to 12 cycles using a sample-barcoded 5' primer and a J-beta primer mix. TCRdb re-called the 5' RACE reads through MiXCR, storing one row per CDR3 protein. The sample lists over 700,000 distinct CDR3 sequences; approximately 53% were seen once. Material: blood. Every receptor here comes from a man older than 75 in good health.

CDR3 region: CASSPRLAKNTGELFF. CDR3 DNA sequence: TGCGCCAGCAGCCCACGACTAGCGAAGAACACCGGGGAGCTGTTTTTT. The chain joins TRBV5-1 to TRBJ2-2, with 8 nucleotides matching TRBD2. The V and J ends lost 4 bases and 1 base, in that order; junction bases with no gene match: 6. The CDR3 is 16 residues long. Germline-derived CDR1 and CDR2 are SGHRS and YFSETQ.

The chain couples TRBV10-3 to TRBJ2-1, with D maybe TRBD2 (6 bases). The CDR3 totals 14 residues. Germline V gene lookup returns CDR1 ENHRY and CDR2 SYGVKD. The germline V and J ends were trimmed by 9 bases and 3 bases, with 15 bases remaining between them. CDR3 sequence reads: CAIGGLPSYNEQFF. CDR3 DNA: TGTGCCATTGGTGGACTACCCAGCTACAATGAGCAGTTCTTC.

V and J are TRBV20-1 and TRBJ2-1, with TRBD2 identical over 9 bases. The CDR3 extends over 18 amino acids. The germline CDR1 and CDR2 sequences are DFQATT and SNEGSKA (reference sequence). V was pared by 0 bases and J by 4 bases, with 13 bases of the junction left unmatched. The CDR3 loop is CSARERGGTAGGYNEQFF. The CDR3 DNA follows: TGCAGTGCTAGAGAAAGGGGGGGGACAGCGGGAGGTTACAATGAGCAGTTCTTC.

V gene TRBV12-3 or TRBV12-4 combines with J gene TRBJ2-1; possibly TRBD1 or TRBD2 for D (5 bases each). With 5 bases removed from V and 10 bases from J, the gap between germline ends came to 18 bases. This CDR3 region has 14 residues. The CDR3 sequence: CASSRAVGWGEQFF. The CDR3 DNA reads TGTGCCAGCAGTAGAGCGGTAGGGTGGGGGGAGCAGTTCTTC.

This rearrangement joins TRBV20-1 to TRBJ1-2; tentatively, D is TRBD1 (6 bases). The CDR3 covers 12 residues. The germline V gene encodes CDR1 DFQATT and CDR2 SNEGSKA (reference sequence). V dropped 8 bases and J dropped 1 base, with 11 bases sitting between them. For the CDR3, the DNA is TGCAGTCCCACAGGGATTAACTATGGCTACACCTTC. This encodes CSPTGINYGYTF.

The chain joins TRBV20-1 to TRBJ1-2, with D unclear. V shed 0 bases and J shed 8 bases, with 13 bases lying between them. The germline CDR1 and CDR2 sequences are DFQATT and SNEGSKA (reference sequence). The CDR3 has 13 amino acids. The chain's CDR3 is CSAREPEKAGYTF. CDR3 nucleotide sequence: TGCAGTGCTAGAGAGCCTGAGAAAGCGGGCTACACCTTC.

A single count supports this clonotype. The DNA for the CDR3 is TGTGCCAGCAGCTTGCGAGTCTCCTCGACCTCCTACGAGCAGTACTTC. Amino acids: CASSLRVSSTSYEQYF. The chain employs TRBV5-5 and TRBJ2-7; D is uncertain. This CDR3 is 16 amino acids long. Deletions cut 1 base from V and 0 bases from J, with 14 bases between. The germline CDR1 and CDR2 sequences are SGHKS and YYEKEE (reference sequence).

The chain is built from TRBV5-1 and TRBJ2-5, with D unresolved. Germline V gene sequence: CDR1 SGHRS, CDR2 YFSETQ. Trimming took off 4 bases at V and 1 base at J, with 8 bases between the two ends. The CDR3 contains 13 residues. Here the CDR3 reads CASSVYSQETQYF. The CDR3 region has the DNA TGCGCCAGCAGCGTCTACTCCCAAGAGACCCAGTACTTC.

The rearrangement links TRBV29-1 to TRBJ1-2, with D unclear. V lost 1 base, J lost 5 bases, and 5 bases lay in between. This CDR3 comprises 11 residues. Germline assignment: CDR1 SQVTM and CDR2 ANQGSEA. The CDR3 region is CSVEGGYGYTF. CDR3 bases: TGCAGCGTTGAAGGTGGTTATGGCTACACCTTC.

This clonotype occurred a few times. CDR3 residues: CASSTATSGRGNEQFF. For the CDR3, the DNA is TGTGCCAGCAGCACCGCAACTAGCGGGAGGGGGAATGAGCAGTTCTTC. J is TRBJ2-1 and V is TRBV7-9, with 13 bases identical to TRBD2. V shed 5 bases, J shed 7 bases, and the junction held 8 bases outside the gene matches. The CDR3 is 16 amino acids. Germline V gene lookup returns CDR1 SEHNR and CDR2 FQNEAQ (reference sequence).

This clonotype was counted a few times. The chain couples TRBV6-1 to TRBJ2-6; D remains ambiguous. Germline V CDR1 and CDR2: MNHNS, SASEGT. The CDR3 sequence is 16 residues long. V lost 3 bases, J lost 2 bases, and 11 bases lay in between. The DNA for the CDR3 is TGTGCCAGCAGTGAGATCGGCGCTCCTGGGGCCAACGTCCTGACTTTC. It translates to CASSEIGAPGANVLTF.